These 8 T cell receptor beta chains were sequenced from one sample in a study of blood T cells in healthy people across ages. Using a J-beta primer mix together with a sample-barcoded 5' primer, a second PCR was run for roughly 7 to 11 cycles. TCRdb reprocessed the 5' RACE reads with MiXCR, giving one entry per CDR3 protein. The profile shows around 1.5 million distinct CDR3 sequences, roughly 45% of them singletons. The sample taken for sequencing was blood. The receptors shown here come from a woman younger than 35 in good health.

This clonotype turned up a few times. CDR3 DNA sequence: TGCAGTGCTAGAGATAGTACCGGACAGAACTATGGCTACACCTTC. It specifies CSARDSTGQNYGYTF. The V gene is TRBV20-1, the J gene TRBJ1-2; tentatively, D is TRBD1 (6 bases). Germline CDR1 and CDR2: DFQATT and SNEGSKA (reference sequence). The CDR3 spans 15 residues. Trimming took off 0 bases at V and 2 bases at J, with 13 bases between the two ends.

This clonotype appeared a few times. The chain uses TRBV20-1 and TRBJ1-6; 7 bases map to TRBD1. This CDR3 region has 14 residues. Germline values: CDR1 DFQATT, CDR2 SNEGSKA (reference sequence). J was trimmed by 7 bases and V by 5 bases; bases with no gene match: 8. The CDR3 coding sequence is TGCAGTGCTTATAAGACAGGGTCAAATTCACCCCTCCACTTT. It is translated as CSAYKTGSNSPLHF.

V is TRBV27 and J is TRBJ2-7, with TRBD2 matching over 10 bases. The CDR3 has 15 residues. The germline gives CDR1 MNHEY, CDR2 SMNVEV (reference sequence). The V segment lost 4 bases and the J segment 6 bases; nucleotides outside the gene matches: 9. This CDR3 is CASSSFLAGAREQYF. CDR3 nucleotides: TGTGCCAGCAGTTCCTTTCTAGCGGGAGCGCGCGAGCAGTACTTC.

The chain links TRBV10-3 to TRBJ1-1; TRBD1 matches 9 bases. Per the germline V gene, CDR1 is ENHRY and CDR2 is SYGVKD. V trimming: 7 bases; J trimming: 6 bases; junction bases outside the gene matches: 9. CDR3 length: 14 residues. CDR3 protein: CAIIPGQGHAEAFF. The CDR3 coding sequence is TGTGCCATCATTCCAGGACAGGGGCACGCTGAAGCTTTCTTT.

The chain uses TRBV24-1 and TRBJ2-1; 9 nucleotides line up with TRBD2. Per germline, CDR1 KGHDR and CDR2 SFDVKD. V lost 4 bases, J lost 7 bases, and 10 bases stayed unmatched. The CDR3 length is 16 residues. The CDR3 sequence is CATSDPIAGVSNEQFF. In DNA form, the CDR3 reads TGTGCCACCAGTGACCCAATAGCGGGGGTGTCAAATGAGCAGTTCTTC.

The V and J genes are TRBV7-9 and TRBJ2-5, with 7 bases identical to TRBD1. The V gene end was trimmed by 5 bases and the J gene end by 1 base; junction bases not matched to a gene: 7. The CDR3 runs 15 residues. CDR1 and CDR2 (germline): SEHNR, FQNEAQ (reference sequence). Here the CDR3 DNA reads TGTGCCAGCAGCACTTATAGACAGGGCCAAGAGACCCAGTACTTC. This encodes CASSTYRQGQETQYF.

This clonotype was detected only a few times. The rearrangement uses TRBV11-2 and TRBJ1-3; no reliable D call. The CDR3 spans 13 residues. Trimming shortened V by 4 bases and J by 1 base, and 5 bases separated the two germline ends. CDR1 is SGHAT, CDR2 FQNNGV, per germline. CDR3 residues: CASSSNSGNTIYF. CDR3 DNA sequence: TGTGCCAGCAGCTCAAATTCTGGAAACACCATATATTTT.

The gene calls are TRBV5-1 and TRBJ1-2, with a tentative D call TRBD1 (5 bases). The CDR3 covers 15 residues. V lost 4 bases and J 8 bases, leaving 21 bases between the germline ends. CDR1 is SGHRS and CDR2 is YFSETQ in the germline V gene. The CDR3 DNA is TGCGCCAGCAGCCTTCGGGACCCCATCGGAGAAGGCTACACCTTC. This gives the protein CASSLRDPIGEGYTF.